This T cell receptor (beta chain) was observed in a study of post-analysis software for immune sequencing data. Study at large: Relapsing-remitting, secondary progressive and progressive-relapsing multiple sclerosis were all included among the disease courses. Overall study findings and caveats: Comparison of patients with controls showed about 5 TRBV segments more frequent in patients, TRBV5-6, TRBV5-1 and TRBV20-1 among them. Batch-mates among the samples co-clustered strongly by F measure. Normalized Chao1 diversity was significantly reduced in patients versus controls.

V lost 9 bases to trimming and J lost 8 bases, with 10 bases between them. Germline CDR1 KGHDR, CDR2 SFDVKD. This CDR3 has 11 residues. Prepared TCR beta cDNA libraries contained unique molecular identifiers. Around 500,000 cDNA molecules were obtained per 1 to 10 million input T cells. TCRdb reanalysed the PCR reads using MiXCR and keeps one entry per CDR3 protein. The sample shows some 260,000 distinct CDR3 sequences, around 34% of them seen only once. As concerns this clonotype: Antigen: not known.

What was sequenced was blood. The chain links TRBV24-1 to TRBJ2-1; D remains unclear. The origin of this receptor is a girl aged 10-17 years with multiple sclerosis. CDR3 DNA sequence: TGTGCCACCTCGACATTAGATGAGCAGTTCTTC. Translating it yields CATSTLDEQFF.